This entry describes one T cell receptor (beta chain). The sample comes from a study of control samples from healthy donors and cancer patients. There are 11 residues in the CDR3. Germline CDR1 SGHTA, CDR2 FQGTGA. Between the trimmed V and J ends, which lost 5 bases and 9 bases, there was a span of 10 bases. Some clones are missing from TCRdb's copy, which holds only in-frame ones; the method was immunoSEQ multiplex PCR. The repertoire holds around 93,000 clones, with 92% as singletons. This chain uses TRBV7-3 with TRBJ1-1; D is ambiguous. Sequenced input: blood. This clonotype was sampled from a human donor in good health. The donor label of this sample is uncertain. The CDR3 region has the DNA TGTGCCAGCAGCCAAGGCGGGCAAGCTTTCTTT. As protein: CASSQGGQAFF.